This T cell receptor (beta chain) appears in the sequencing data of a study of spatial heterogeneity in lung cancer. Looking at the study overall: Detection consistently captured more beta-chain sequences than alpha-chain sequences. Study-wide results and caveats: At tumor resection, ubiquitous expanded TCRs were detected in blood more often than later.

The sample's time point: sample taken at primary tumor resection. Whole RNA from tumor, nontumor lung or frozen PBMC was sequenced unsorted. There were around 72 donors, all of them untreated patients with early-stage non-small cell lung cancer. On each TCR cDNA molecule, a unique molecular identifier was present. Via MiXCR, TCRdb re-called the 5' RACE reads, giving one row per CDR3 protein. Here the sample spans some 37,000 distinct CDR3 sequences, 7.5% being singletons. CDR3 length: 15 amino acids. J lost 1 base, V lost 4 bases, and 7 bases had no gene match. Germline CDR1 DFQATT, CDR2 SNEGSKA (reference sequence). Worth noting for this clonotype: Its antigen remains unknown.

The sequence was collected from a male donor with early-stage non-small cell lung cancer. This chain uses TRBV20-1 with TRBJ2-5; 9 bases match TRBD2. The specimen was PBMCs, collected at surgery. The CDR3 sequence: CSATFSGGLQETQYF. CDR3 sequence (DNA): TGCAGTGCTACATTTAGCGGGGGCCTCCAAGAGACCCAGTACTTC.